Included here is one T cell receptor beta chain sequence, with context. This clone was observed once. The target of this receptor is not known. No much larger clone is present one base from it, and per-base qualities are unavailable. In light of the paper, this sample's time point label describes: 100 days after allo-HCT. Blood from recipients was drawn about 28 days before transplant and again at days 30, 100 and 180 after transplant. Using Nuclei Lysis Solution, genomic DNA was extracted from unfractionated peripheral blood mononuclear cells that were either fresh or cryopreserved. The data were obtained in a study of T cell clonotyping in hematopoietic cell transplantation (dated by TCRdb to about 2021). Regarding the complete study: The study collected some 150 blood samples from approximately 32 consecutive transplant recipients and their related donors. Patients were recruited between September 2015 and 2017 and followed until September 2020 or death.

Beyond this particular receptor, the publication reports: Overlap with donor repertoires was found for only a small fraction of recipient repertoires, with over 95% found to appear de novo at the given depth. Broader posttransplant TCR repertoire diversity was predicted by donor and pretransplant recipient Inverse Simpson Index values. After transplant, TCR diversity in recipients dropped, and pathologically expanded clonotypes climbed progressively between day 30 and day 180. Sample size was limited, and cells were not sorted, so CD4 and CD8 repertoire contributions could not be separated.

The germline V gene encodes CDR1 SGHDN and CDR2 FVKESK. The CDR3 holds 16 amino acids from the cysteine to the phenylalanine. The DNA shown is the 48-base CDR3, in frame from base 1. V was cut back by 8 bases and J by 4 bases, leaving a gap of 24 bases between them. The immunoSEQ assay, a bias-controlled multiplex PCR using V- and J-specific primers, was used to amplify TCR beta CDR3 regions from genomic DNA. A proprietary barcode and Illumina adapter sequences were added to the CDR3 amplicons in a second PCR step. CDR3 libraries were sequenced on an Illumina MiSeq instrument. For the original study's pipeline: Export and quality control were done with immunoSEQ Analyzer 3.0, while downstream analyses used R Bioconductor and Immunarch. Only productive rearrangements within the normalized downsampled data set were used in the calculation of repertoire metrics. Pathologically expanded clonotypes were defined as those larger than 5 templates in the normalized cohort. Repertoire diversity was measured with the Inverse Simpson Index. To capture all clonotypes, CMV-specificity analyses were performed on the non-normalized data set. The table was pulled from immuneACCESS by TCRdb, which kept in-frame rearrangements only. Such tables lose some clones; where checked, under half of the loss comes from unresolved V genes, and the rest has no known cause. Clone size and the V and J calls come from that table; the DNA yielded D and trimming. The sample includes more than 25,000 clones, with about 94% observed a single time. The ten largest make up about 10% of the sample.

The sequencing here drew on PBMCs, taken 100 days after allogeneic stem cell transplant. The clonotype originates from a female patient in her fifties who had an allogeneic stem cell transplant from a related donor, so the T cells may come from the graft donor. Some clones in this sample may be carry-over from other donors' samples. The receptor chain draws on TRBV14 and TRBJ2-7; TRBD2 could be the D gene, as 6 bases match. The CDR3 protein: CASCPPGTPFGYEQYF. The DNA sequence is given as TGTGCCAGCTGCCCCCCCGGGACTCCCTTCGGTTACGAGCAGTACTTC.